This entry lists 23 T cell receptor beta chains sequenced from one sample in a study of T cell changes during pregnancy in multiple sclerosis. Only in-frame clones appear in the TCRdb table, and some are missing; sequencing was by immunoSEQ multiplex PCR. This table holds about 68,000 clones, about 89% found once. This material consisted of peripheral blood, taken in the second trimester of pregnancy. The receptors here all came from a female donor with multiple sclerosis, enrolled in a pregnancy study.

In nucleotides, the CDR3 is TGTGCCAGCACCTCGGGGGGTTCCTACAATGAGCAGTTCTTC. It translates to CASTSGGSYNEQFF. The chain recombines TRBV27 with TRBJ2-1; 7 bases are shared with TRBD2. V dropped 7 bases and J dropped 1; count of bases not matched to a gene: 4. The CDR3 consists of 14 residues. Per the germline V gene, CDR1 is MNHEY and CDR2 is SMNVEV (reference sequence).

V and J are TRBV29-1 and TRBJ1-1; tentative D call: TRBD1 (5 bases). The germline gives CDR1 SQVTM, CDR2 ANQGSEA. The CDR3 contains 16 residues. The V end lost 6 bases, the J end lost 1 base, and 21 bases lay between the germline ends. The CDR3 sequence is CSVPTGRGRSNTEAFF. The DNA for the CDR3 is TGCAGCGTACCCACGGGGAGGGGACGGTCGAACACTGAAGCTTTCTTT.

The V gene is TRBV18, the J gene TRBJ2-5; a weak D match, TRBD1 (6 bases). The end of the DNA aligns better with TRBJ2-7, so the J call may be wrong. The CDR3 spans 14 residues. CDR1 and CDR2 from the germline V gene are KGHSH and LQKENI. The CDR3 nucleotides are TGTGCCAGCTACCAGGGGAACCCCTCCTACGAGCAGTACTTC. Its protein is CASYQGNPSYEQYF.

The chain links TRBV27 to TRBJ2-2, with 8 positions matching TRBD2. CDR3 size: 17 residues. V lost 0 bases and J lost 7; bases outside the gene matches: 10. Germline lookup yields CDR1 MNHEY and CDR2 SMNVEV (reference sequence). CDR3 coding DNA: TGTGCCAGCAGTTTATCGCCGGGGGGGGCCTTTGTCGGGGAGCTGTTTTTT. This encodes CASSLSPGGAFVGELFF.

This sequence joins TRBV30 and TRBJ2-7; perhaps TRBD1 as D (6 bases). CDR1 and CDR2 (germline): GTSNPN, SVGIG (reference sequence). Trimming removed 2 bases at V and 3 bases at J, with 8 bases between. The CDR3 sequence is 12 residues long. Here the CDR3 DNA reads TGTGCCTGGAGTCAACAGGGCTACGAGCAGTACTTC. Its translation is CAWSQQGYEQYF.

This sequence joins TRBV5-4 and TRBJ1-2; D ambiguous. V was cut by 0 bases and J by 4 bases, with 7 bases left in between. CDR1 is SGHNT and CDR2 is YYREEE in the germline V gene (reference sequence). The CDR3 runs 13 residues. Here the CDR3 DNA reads TGTGCCAGCAGCTTGGGAGGGAGCTATGGCTACACCTTC. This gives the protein CASSLGGSYGYTF.

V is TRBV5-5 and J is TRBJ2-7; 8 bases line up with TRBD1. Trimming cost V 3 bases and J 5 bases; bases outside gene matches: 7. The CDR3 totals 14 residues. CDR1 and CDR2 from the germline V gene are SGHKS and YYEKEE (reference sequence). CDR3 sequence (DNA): TGTGCCAGCAGCTACGGGACAGGACTCAACGAGCAGTACTTC. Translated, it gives CASSYGTGLNEQYF. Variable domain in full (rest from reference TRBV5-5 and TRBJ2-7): DAGVTQSPTHLIKTRGQQVTLRCSPISGHKSVSWYQQVLGQGPQFIFQYYEKEERGRGNFPDRFSARQFPNYSSELNVNALLLGDSALYLCASSYGTGLNEQYFGPGTRLTVT.

This chain's CDR3 is CASSTLRRQGEEKLFF. The CDR3, as DNA: TGTGCCAGTAGTACATTACGCCGACAGGGAGAAGAAAAACTGTTTTTT. This chain uses TRBV19 with TRBJ1-4; the match to TRBD1 covers 7 bases. Germline V gives CDR1 LNHDA, CDR2 SQIVND (reference sequence). The CDR3 consists of 16 residues. Trimming took 4 bases from V and 8 from J; bases not matched to a gene: 13.

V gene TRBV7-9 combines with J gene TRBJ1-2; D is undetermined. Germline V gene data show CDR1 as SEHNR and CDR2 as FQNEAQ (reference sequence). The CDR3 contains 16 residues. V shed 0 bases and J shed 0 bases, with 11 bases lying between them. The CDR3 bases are TGTGCCAGCAGCTTAGCGGGGAGTCAGTCTAACTATGGCTACACCTTC. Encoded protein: CASSLAGSQSNYGYTF. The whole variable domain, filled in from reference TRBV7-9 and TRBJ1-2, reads DTGVSQNPRHKITKRGQNVTFRCDPISEHNRLYWYRQTLGQGPEFLTYFQNEAQLEKSRLLSDRFSAERPKGSFSTLEIQRTEQGDSAMYLCASSLAGSQSNYGYTFGSGTRLTVV.

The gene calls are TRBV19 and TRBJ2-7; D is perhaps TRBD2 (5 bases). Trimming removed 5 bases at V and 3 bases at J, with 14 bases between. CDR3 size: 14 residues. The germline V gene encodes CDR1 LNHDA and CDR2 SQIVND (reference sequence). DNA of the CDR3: TGTGCCAGTAGTCGCCGGGGAGAAGTCTACGAGCAGTACTTC. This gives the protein CASSRRGEVYEQYF.

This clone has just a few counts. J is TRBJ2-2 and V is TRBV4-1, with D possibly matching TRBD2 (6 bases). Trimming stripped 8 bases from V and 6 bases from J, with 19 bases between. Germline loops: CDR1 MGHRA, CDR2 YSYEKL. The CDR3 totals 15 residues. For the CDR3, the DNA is TGCGCCAGCGGGCGGGCGGGGACGACCTCCGGGGAGCTGTTTTTT. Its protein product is CASGRAGTTSGELFF.

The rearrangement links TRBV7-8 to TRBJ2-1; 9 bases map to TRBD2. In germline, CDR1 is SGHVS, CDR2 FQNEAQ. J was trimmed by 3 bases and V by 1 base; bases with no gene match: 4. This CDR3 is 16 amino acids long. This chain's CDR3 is CASSLGPSGNYNEQFF. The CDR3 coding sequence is TGTGCCAGCAGCTTAGGCCCTAGCGGGAACTACAATGAGCAGTTCTTC.

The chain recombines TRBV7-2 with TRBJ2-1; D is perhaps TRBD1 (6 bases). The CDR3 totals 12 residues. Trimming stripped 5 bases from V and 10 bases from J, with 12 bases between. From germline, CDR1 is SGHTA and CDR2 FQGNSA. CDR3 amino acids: CASSRPGQEQFF. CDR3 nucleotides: TGTGCCAGCAGCCGTCCTGGACAGGAGCAGTTCTTC.

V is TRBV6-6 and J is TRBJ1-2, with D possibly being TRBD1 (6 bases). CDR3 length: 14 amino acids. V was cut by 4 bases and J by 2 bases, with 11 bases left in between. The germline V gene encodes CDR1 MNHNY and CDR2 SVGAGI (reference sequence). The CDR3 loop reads CASSSTGINYGYTF. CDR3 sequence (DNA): TGTGCCAGCAGTTCTACAGGGATAAACTATGGCTACACCTTC.

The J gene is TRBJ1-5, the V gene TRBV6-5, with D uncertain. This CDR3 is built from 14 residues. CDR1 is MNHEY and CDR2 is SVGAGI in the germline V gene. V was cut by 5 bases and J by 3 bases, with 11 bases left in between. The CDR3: CASSNRDPNQPQHF. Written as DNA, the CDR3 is TGTGCCAGCAGTAACAGAGACCCCAATCAGCCCCAGCATTTT.

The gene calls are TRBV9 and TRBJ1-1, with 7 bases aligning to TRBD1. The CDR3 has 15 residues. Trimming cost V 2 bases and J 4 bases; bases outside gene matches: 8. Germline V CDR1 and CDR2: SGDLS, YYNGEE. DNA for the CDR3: TGTGCCAGCAGCGTTACAGGGGTGGGGGGCACTGAAGCTTTCTTT. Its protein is CASSVTGVGGTEAFF.

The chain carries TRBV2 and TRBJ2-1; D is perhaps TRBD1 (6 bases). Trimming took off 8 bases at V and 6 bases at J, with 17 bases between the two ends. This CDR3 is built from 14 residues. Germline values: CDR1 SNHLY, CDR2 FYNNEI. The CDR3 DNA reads TGTGCCAGCGGGGGCAGGGGATGGAGCAATGAGCAGTTCTTC. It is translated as CASGGRGWSNEQFF.

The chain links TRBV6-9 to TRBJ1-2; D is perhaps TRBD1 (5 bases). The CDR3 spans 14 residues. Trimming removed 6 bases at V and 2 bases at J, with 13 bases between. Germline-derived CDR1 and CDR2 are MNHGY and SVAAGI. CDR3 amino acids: CASSMVQANYGYTF. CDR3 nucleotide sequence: TGTGCCAGCAGCATGGTACAGGCAAACTATGGCTACACCTTC.

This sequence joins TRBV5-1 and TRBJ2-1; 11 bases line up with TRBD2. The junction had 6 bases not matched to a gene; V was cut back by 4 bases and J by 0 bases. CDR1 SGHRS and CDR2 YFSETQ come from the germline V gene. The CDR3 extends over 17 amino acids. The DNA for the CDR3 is TGCGCCAGCAGCCCCCGTCTAGCGGGGGGCTCCTACAATGAGCAGTTCTTC. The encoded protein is CASSPRLAGGSYNEQFF.

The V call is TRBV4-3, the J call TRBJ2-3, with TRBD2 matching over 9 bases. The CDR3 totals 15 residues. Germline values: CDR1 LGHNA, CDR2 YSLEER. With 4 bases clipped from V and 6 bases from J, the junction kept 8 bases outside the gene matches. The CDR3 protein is CASSLTSGGGDTQYF. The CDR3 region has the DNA TGCGCCAGCAGCCTGACTAGCGGCGGGGGGGATACGCAGTATTTT.

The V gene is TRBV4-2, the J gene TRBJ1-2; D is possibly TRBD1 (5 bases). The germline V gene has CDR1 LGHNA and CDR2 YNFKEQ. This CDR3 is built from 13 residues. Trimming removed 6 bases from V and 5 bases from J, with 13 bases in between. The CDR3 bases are TGTGCCAGCAGTCCCTTCGGGGGTTATGGCTACACCTTC. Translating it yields CASSPFGGYGYTF.

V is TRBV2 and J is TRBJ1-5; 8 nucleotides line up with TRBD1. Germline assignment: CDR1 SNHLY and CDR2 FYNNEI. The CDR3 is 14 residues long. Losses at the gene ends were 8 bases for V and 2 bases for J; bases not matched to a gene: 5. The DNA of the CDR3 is TGTGCCAGCCTTCCGGGACAGGGCAATCAGCCCCAGCATTTT. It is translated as CASLPGQGNQPQHF.

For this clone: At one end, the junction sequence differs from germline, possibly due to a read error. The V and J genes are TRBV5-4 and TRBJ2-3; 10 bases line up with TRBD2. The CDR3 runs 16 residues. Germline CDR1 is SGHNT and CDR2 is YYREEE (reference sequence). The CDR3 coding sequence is TGTGCCAGCAGCCTCTTTGGACTAGCGGTGACAGTTACGCAGTATTTT. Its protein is CASSLFGLAVTVTQYF. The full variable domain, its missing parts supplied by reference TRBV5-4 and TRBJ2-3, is ETGVTQSPTHLIKTRGQQVTLRCSSQSGHNTVSWYQQALGQGPQFIFQYYREEENGRGNFPPRFSGLQFPNYSSELNVNALELDDSALYLCASSLFGLAVTVTQYFGPGTRLTVL.